The clone carrying this T cell receptor (beta chain) was recorded a few times. Its antigen is currently unknown. Assay used: immunoSEQ multiplex PCR; TCRdb lists only in-frame clones, some missing. The sample contains tens of thousands of clones, around 90% of which appear only once. The sample comes from a study of cytomegalovirus exposure and HLA in healthy donors. Unmatched junction bases numbered 7, after V lost 5 bases and J lost 6 bases. This CDR3 is built from 14 residues. Looked up from germline, CDR1 is WSHSY and CDR2 is SAAADI. Broader study findings: In vitro assays verified that a few CMV-associated chains recognized CMV antigens specifically. Per published reports, the classifier diagnosed cytomegalovirus status with high specificity and sensitivity. The listing of some 170 TCR beta chains classed them as cytomegalovirus-associated.

The donors were part of the validation cohort of around 110 subjects. That cohort was separate from the first cohort, which comprised under 700 subjects. Sample: PBMCs. This rearrangement joins TRBV10-2 to TRBJ2-1; the match to TRBD2 covers 7 bases. The receptor's source is a woman younger than 30 in good health and CMV-seropositive. CDR3 bases: TGCGCCAGCAGTCACGGACTAGTGCGCAATGAGCAGTTCTTC. As protein: CASSHGLVRNEQFF.